This T cell receptor (beta chain) originates from a study of T cell repertoires in aging, cancer and after chemotherapy. CDR3 size: 14 residues. V lost 5 bases and J lost 6, with 17 bases in between. Per germline, CDR1 MNHEY and CDR2 SMNVEV (reference sequence). Multiplex touch-down PCR with TRB-A/B primers amplified rearranged V-D-J TRB sequences. TCRdb itself ran the multiplex PCR reads through MiXCR, one entry per CDR3 protein. The sample gives several thousand distinct CDR3 sequences, approximately 50% of which show up once; approximately 2% is in the top ten. Peripheral blood genomic DNA, not sorted cells or RNA, was the template.

Sample: blood. The receptor was isolated from a human donor with a solid tumor. The V gene is TRBV27, the J gene TRBJ2-7; D perhaps matches TRBD2 (5 bases). The CDR3 here is CASSPFGLQSEQYF. CDR3 in DNA: TGTGCCAGCAGTCCCTTCGGACTCCAGAGCGAGCAGTACTTC.